Here is one T cell receptor (beta chain) with its context. The entry originates in a study of T-cell reconstitution after alpha-beta-depleted transplantation in children. CDR1 and CDR2 from the germline V gene are SGHRS and YFSETQ. J lost 3 bases, V lost 4 bases, and 6 bases had no gene match. CDR3 length: 15 residues. Construction of the TCRbeta library involved unique molecular identifiers. TCRdb re-analysed the PCR reads in MiXCR, keeping a single row per CDR3 protein. The sample yields over 400,000 distinct CDR3 sequences, 12% seen once. The V call is TRBV5-1, the J call TRBJ2-1, with 8 bases aligning to TRBD2. This TCR came from a human donor who donated a stem cell graft to a child with combined immunodeficiency. The sample in question was PBMCs from the stem cell graft donor, obtained from the stem cell graft. The CDR3: CASSDTSGIYNEQFF. Here the CDR3 DNA reads TGCGCCAGCAGCGACACTAGCGGAATCTACAATGAGCAGTTCTTC.